This entry concerns a single T cell receptor beta chain. Clones were sequenced by immunoSEQ multiplex PCR, and TCRdb holds only the in-frame ones, with some missing. The sample shows fewer than 45,000 clones, over 95% of them seen only once. The V gene lost 3 bases and the J gene lost 1 base, with 9 bases spanning the gap. CDR3 length: 13 residues. From germline, CDR1 is GTSNPN and CDR2 SVGIG (reference sequence). The data stem from a study of technical replicates of blood from a handful of donors. This receptor was obtained from a human donor in good health. Sequenced material: T cells isolated from PBMCs. The J gene is TRBJ1-1, the V gene TRBV30, with D uncertain. This CDR3 is CAWSAQENTEAFF. The CDR3 coding sequence is TGTGCCTGGAGCGCTCAGGAGAACACTGAAGCTTTCTTT. The full variable domain, in which reference TRBV30 and TRBJ1-1 provide the parts outside the CDR3, is SQTIHQWPATLVQPVGSPLSLECTVEGTSNPNLYWYRQAAGRGLQLLFYSVGIGQISSEVPQNLSASRPQDRQFILSSKKLLLSDSGFYLCAWSAQENTEAFFGQGTRLTVV.